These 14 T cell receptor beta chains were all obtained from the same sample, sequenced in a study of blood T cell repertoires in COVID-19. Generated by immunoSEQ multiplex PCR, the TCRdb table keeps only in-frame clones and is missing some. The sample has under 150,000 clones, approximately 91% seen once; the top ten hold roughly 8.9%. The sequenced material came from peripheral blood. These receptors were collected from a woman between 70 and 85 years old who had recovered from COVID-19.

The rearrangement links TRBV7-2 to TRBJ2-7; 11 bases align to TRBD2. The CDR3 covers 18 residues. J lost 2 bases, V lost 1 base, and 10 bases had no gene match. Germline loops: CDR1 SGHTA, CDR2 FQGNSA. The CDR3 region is CASSLVALAGGKTYEQYF. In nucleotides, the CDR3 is TGTGCCAGCAGCTTAGTGGCATTAGCGGGAGGGAAAACCTACGAGCAGTACTTC.

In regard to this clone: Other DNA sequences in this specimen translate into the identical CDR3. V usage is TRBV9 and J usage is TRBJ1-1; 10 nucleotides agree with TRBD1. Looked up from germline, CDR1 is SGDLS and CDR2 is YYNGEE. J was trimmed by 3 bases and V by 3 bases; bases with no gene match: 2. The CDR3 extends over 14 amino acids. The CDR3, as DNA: TGTGCCAGCAGCGGAGGACAGGGGGACACTGAAGCTTTCTTT. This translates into CASSGGQGDTEAFF.

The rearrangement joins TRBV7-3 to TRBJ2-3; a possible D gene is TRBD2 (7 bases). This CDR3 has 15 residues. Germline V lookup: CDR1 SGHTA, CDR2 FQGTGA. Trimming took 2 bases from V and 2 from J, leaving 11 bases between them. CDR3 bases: TGTGCCAGCAGCTTACGAGGGGGGGCCACAGATACGCAGTATTTT. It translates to CASSLRGGATDTQYF.

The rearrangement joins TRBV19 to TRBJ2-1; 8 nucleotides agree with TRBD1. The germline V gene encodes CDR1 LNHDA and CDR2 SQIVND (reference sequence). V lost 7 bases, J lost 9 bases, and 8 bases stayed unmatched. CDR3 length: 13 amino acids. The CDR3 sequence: CASTADRDPEQFF. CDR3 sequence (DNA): TGTGCCAGTACTGCGGACAGGGATCCTGAGCAGTTCTTC.

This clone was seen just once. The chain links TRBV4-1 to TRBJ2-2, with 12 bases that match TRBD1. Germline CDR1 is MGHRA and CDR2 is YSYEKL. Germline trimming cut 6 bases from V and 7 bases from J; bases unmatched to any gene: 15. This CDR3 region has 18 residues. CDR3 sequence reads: CASSRGTGGARKGGELFF. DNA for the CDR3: TGCGCCAGCAGTCGTGGGACAGGGGGCGCTCGGAAGGGCGGGGAGCTGTTTTTT.

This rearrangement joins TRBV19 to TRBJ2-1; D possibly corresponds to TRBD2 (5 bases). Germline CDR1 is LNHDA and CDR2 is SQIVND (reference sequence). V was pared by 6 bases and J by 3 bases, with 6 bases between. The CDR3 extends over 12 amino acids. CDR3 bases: TGTGCCAGTAGCGGGGACTACAATGAGCAGTTCTTC. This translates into CASSGDYNEQFF. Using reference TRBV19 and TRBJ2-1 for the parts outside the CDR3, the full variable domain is DGGITQSPKYLFRKEGQNVTLSCEQNLNHDAMYWYRQDPGQGLRLIYYSQIVNDFQKGDIAEGYSVSREKKESFPLTVTSAQKNPTAFYLCASSGDYNEQFFGPGTRLTVL.

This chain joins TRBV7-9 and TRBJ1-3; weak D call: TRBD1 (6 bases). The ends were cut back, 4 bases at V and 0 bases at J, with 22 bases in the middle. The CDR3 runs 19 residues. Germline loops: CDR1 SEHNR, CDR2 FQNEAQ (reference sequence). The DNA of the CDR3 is TGTGCCAGCAGCTCCGGCCCACAGGGTTGGTCAATCTCTGGAAACACCATATATTTT. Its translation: CASSSGPQGWSISGNTIYF. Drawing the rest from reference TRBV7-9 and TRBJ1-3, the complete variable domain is DTGVSQNPRHKITKRGQNVTFRCDPISEHNRLYWYRQTLGQGPEFLTYFQNEAQLEKSRLLSDRFSAERPKGSFSTLEIQRTEQGDSAMYLCASSSGPQGWSISGNTIYFGEGSWLTVV.

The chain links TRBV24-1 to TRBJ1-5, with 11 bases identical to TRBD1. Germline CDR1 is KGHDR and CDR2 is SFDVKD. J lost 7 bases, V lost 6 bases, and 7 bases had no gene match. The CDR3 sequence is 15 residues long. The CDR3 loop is CATSPGQGDRQPQHF. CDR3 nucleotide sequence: TGTGCCACCAGTCCGGGACAGGGGGACAGGCAGCCCCAGCATTTT.

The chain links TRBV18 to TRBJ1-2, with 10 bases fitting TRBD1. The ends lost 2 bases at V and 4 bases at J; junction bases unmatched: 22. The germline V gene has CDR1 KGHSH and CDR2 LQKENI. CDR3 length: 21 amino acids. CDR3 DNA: TGTGCCAGCTCACCATGGCTCGGAAGGGGACAGGGGCCCTCCTCGGCCTATGGCTACACCTTC. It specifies CASSPWLGRGQGPSSAYGYTF.

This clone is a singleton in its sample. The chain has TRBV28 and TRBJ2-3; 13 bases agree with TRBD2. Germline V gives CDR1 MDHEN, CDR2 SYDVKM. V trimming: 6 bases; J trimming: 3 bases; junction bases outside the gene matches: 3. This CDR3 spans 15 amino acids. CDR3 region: CASSTSGGATDTQYF. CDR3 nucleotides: TGTGCCAGCAGCACTAGCGGGGGGGCAACAGATACGCAGTATTTT. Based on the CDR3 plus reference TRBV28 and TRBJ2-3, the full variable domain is DVKVTQSSRYLVKRTGEKVFLECVQDMDHENMFWYRQDPGLGLRLIYFSYDVKMKEKGDIPEGYSVSREKKERFSLILESASTNQTSMYLCASSTSGGATDTQYFGPGTRLTVL.

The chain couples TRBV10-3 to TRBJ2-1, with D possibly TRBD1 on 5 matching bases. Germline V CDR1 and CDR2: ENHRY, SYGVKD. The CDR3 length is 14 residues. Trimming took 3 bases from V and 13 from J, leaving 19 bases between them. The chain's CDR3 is CAISELDSQTAQFF. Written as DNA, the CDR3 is TGTGCCATCAGTGAACTCGACAGCCAGACAGCCCAGTTCTTC.

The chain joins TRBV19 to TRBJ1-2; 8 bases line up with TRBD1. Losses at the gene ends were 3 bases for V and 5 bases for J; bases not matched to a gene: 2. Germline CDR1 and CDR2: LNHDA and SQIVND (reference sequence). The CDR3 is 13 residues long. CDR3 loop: CASSIRGQYGYTF. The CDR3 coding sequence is TGTGCCAGTAGTATCAGGGGGCAATATGGCTACACCTTC.

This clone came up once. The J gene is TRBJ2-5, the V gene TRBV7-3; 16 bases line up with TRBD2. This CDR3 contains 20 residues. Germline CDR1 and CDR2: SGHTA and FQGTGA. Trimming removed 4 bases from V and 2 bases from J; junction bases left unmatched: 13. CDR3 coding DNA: TGTGCCAGCAGCTCCCCCAAGGGACTAGCGGGGGGGCCCGGGCAAGAGACCCAGTACTTC. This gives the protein CASSSPKGLAGGPGQETQYF.

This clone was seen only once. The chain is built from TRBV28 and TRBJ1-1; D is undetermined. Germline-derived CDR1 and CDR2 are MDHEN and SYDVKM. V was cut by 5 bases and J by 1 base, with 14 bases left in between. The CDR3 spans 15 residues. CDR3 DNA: TGTGCCAGCAGTGTCTGGGCCCTACCGAACACTGAAGCTTTCTTT. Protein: CASSVWALPNTEAFF.